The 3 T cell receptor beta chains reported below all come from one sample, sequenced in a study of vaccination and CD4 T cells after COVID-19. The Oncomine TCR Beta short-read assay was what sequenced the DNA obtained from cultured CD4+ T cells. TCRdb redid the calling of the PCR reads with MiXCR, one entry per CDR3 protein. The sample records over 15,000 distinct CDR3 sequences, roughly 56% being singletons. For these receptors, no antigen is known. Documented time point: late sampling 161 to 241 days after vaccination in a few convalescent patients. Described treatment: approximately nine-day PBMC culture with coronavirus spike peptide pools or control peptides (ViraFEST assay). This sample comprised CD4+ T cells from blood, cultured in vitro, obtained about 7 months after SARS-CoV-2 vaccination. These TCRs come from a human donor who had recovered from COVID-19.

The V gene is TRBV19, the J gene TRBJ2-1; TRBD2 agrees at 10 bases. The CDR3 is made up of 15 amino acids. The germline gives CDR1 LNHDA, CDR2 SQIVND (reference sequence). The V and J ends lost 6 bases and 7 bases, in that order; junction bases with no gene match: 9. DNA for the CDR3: TGTGCCAGTAGATTACCAGCGGGAGGGCCGAATGAGCAGTTCTTC. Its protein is CASRLPAGGPNEQFF. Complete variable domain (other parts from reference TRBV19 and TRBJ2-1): DGGITQSPKYLFRKEGQNVTLSCEQNLNHDAMYWYRQDPGQGLRLIYYSQIVNDFQKGDIAEGYSVSREKKESFPLTVTSAQKNPTAFYLCASRLPAGGPNEQFFGPGTRLTVL.

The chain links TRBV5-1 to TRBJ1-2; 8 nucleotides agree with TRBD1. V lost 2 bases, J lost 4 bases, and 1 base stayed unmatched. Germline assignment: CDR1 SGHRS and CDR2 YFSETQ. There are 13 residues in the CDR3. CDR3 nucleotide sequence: TGCGCCAGCAGCTTTGACAGGGGCTATGGCTACACCTTC. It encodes CASSFDRGYGYTF.

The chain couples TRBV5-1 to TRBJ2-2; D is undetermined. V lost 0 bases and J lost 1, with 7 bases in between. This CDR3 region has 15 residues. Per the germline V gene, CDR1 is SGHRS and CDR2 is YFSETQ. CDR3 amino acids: CASSLVAQNTGELFF. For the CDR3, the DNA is TGCGCCAGCAGCTTGGTTGCACAGAACACCGGGGAGCTGTTTTTT.